The rows below give T cell receptor beta chains drawn from one sample of a study of T cell repertoires in cytomegalovirus infection. A single record per CDR3 protein comes from TCRdb applying MiXCR to the reads. The table lists approximately 400,000 distinct CDR3 sequences, roughly 30% of them singletons, with roughly an eighth in the top ten. The sequenced sample was PBMCs. These receptors all come from a human donor in good health (CMV status not recorded). Some clones in this sample may be carry-over from other donors' samples. CDR3s include the opening cysteine and the closing phenylalanine or tryptophan. The D gene is left open where the match is weak. Part of the rows lack a size; the others show once, few, many or a class for expanded clones.

D: TRBD2
V: TRBV6-6
J: TRBJ2-7
size: few
CDR3: CASSRRTSGGSYEQYF
DNA: TGTGCCAGCAGTCGCCGGACTAGCGGGGGCTCCTACGAGCAGTACTTC

D: -
V: TRBV5-1
J: TRBJ2-1
size: -
CDR3: CASSQSYNEQFF
DNA: TGCGCCAGCAGCCAGTCCTACAATGAGCAGTTCTTC

D: -
V: TRBV7-2
J: TRBJ2-3
size: many
CDR3: CASSPVRGSTDTQYF
DNA: TGTGCCAGCAGCCCGGTAAGGGGTAGCACAGATACGCAGTATTTT

D: TRBD2
V: TRBV7-2
J: TRBJ2-1
size: many
CDR3: CASSLSPSGGNNEQFF
DNA: TGTGCCAGCAGCTTAAGCCCTAGCGGGGGCAACAATGAGCAGTTCTTC

D: -
V: TRBV12-3/TRBV12-4
J: TRBJ1-6
size: many
CDR3: CASSSGSPLHF
DNA: TGTGCCAGCAGTTCGGGTTCACCCCTCCACTTT

D: -
V: TRBV29-1
J: TRBJ1-1
size: -
CDR3: CSVVPRNTEAFF
DNA: TGCAGCGTCGTTCCCCGGAACACTGAAGCTTTCTTT

D: -
V: TRBV6-8
J: TRBJ2-7
size: -
CDR3: CASSRRQAPEQYF
DNA: TGTGCCAGCAGTCGAAGACAGGCCCCCGAGCAGTACTTC

D: TRBD1
V: TRBV10-3
J: TRBJ1-2
size: -
CDR3: CAISESGTGAVNYGYTF
DNA: TGTGCCATCAGTGAGTCAGGGACAGGGGCTGTTAACTATGGCTACACCTTC

D: -
V: TRBV7-2
J: TRBJ2-2
size: many
CDR3: CASSSGARTGELFF
DNA: TGTGCCAGCAGCTCGGGGGCGAGGACCGGGGAGCTGTTTTTT

D: -
V: TRBV19
J: TRBJ2-5
size: -
CDR3: CASTNGEETQYF
DNA: TGTGCCAGTACAAACGGGGAAGAGACCCAGTACTTC

D: -
V: TRBV28
J: TRBJ1-1
size: few
CDR3: CASSSRGPGTEAFF
DNA: TGTGCCAGCAGCTCTCGGGGGCCTGGCACTGAAGCTTTCTTT

D: -
V: TRBV7-3
J: TRBJ1-1
size: few
CDR3: CASSYAPRGYTEAFF
DNA: TGTGCCAGCAGCTACGCCCCGAGGGGATATACTGAAGCTTTCTTT

D: TRBD1
V: TRBV5-4
J: TRBJ2-3
size: many
CDR3: CASSGKGQESTDTQYF
DNA: TGTGCCAGCAGCGGAAAGGGACAGGAGAGCACAGATACGCAGTATTTT

D: -
V: TRBV9
J: TRBJ2-3
size: few
CDR3: CASSVDKFTDTQYF
DNA: TGTGCCAGCAGCGTAGATAAATTCACAGATACGCAGTATTTT

D: -
V: TRBV11-3
J: TRBJ1-4
size: -
CDR3: CASSLALQSPIHPTNEKLFF
DNA: TGTGCCAGCAGCTTAGCTCTACAGTCCCCAATCCATCCAACTAATGAAAAACTGTTTTTT

D: TRBD2
V: TRBV6-5
J: TRBJ2-1
size: few
CDR3: CASSYERGGRNEQFF
DNA: TGTGCCAGCAGTTACGAGCGGGGGGGAAGGAATGAGCAGTTCTTC

D: TRBD1
V: TRBV12-3/TRBV12-4
J: TRBJ1-1
size: -
CDR3: CASSLYGQGAMGAFF
DNA: TGTGCCAGCAGTTTATATGGACAGGGGGCGATGGGAGCTTTCTTT

D: -
V: TRBV6-5
J: TRBJ1-5
size: -
CDR3: CASSPGVYSNQPQHF
DNA: TGTGCCAGCAGCCCCGGGGTTTATAGCAATCAGCCCCAGCATTTT

D: TRBD1
V: TRBV5-1
J: TRBJ1-3
size: -
CDR3: CASSLEQGAAGNTIYF
DNA: TGCGCCAGCAGCTTGGAACAGGGGGCCGCAGGAAACACCATATATTTT

D: TRBD2
V: TRBV20-1
J: TRBJ2-5
size: -
CDR3: CSARETSKMETQYF
DNA: TGCAGTGCTAGGGAGACTAGCAAGATGGAGACCCAGTACTTC

D: TRBD1
V: TRBV7-2
J: TRBJ1-4
size: -
CDR3: CASSFLSTGGAEKLFF
DNA: TGTGCCAGCAGCTTCCTCTCGACAGGGGGGGCGGAAAAACTGTTTTTT

D: -
V: TRBV7-9
J: TRBJ2-5
size: -
CDR3: CASSWSVAQETQYF
DNA: TGTGCCAGCAGCTGGAGCGTTGCCCAAGAGACCCAGTACTTC

D: TRBD2
V: TRBV7-6
J: TRBJ2-1
size: many
CDR3: CASSPWGGGASYNEQFF
DNA: TGTGCCAGCAGCCCCTGGGGCGGGGGGGCCTCCTACAATGAGCAGTTCTTC

D: TRBD2
V: TRBV5-4
J: TRBJ2-1
size: -
CDR3: CASSLGGRGGRSSYNEQFF
DNA: TGTGCCAGCAGCTTGGGCGGGCGGGGGGGCCGGTCCTCCTACAATGAGCAGTTCTTC

D: -
V: TRBV12-3/TRBV12-4
J: TRBJ2-4
size: few
CDR3: CASRPGILNIQYF
DNA: TGTGCCAGTAGACCCGGGATACTAAACATTCAGTACTTC

D: TRBD1
V: TRBV6-1
J: TRBJ2-7
size: few
CDR3: CASRATGAYEQYF
DNA: TGTGCCAGCAGGGCGACAGGGGCCTACGAGCAGTACTTC

D: TRBD1
V: TRBV4-3
J: TRBJ1-4
size: -
CDR3: CASSLGTGSQLQKLFF
DNA: TGCGCCAGCAGCCTGGGGACAGGGAGTCAATTACAAAAACTGTTTTTT

D: -
V: TRBV6-8
J: TRBJ1-5
size: -
CDR3: CASSTFTNQPQHF
DNA: TGTGCCAGCAGTACGTTCACGAATCAGCCCCAGCATTTT

D: TRBD1
V: TRBV12-3/TRBV12-4
J: TRBJ1-2
size: many
CDR3: CASSPLGGNYGYTF
DNA: TGTGCCAGCAGCCCTTTAGGGGGCAACTATGGCTACACCTTC

D: TRBD1
V: TRBV7-2
J: TRBJ1-6
size: many
CDR3: CASSLATGEYSPLHF
DNA: TGTGCCAGCAGCTTAGCAACAGGGGAATACTCACCCCTCCACTTT

D: TRBD2
V: TRBV4-3
J: TRBJ2-7
size: many
CDR3: CASSQEIAGGGFSYEQYF
DNA: TGCGCCAGCAGCCAAGAGATAGCGGGGGGGGGTTTCTCCTACGAGCAGTACTTC

D: -
V: TRBV29-1
J: TRBJ1-1
size: -
CDR3: CSVAANTEAFF
DNA: TGCAGCGTTGCTGCGAACACTGAAGCTTTCTTT

D: -
V: TRBV19
J: TRBJ2-7
size: few
CDR3: CASKRDSYSYEQYF
DNA: TGTGCCAGTAAACGGGACTCCTACTCCTACGAGCAGTACTTC

D: -
V: TRBV7-6
J: TRBJ1-3
size: -
CDR3: CASSPRSFSGNTIYF
DNA: TGTGCCAGCAGCCCACGCTCCTTTTCTGGAAACACCATATATTTT

D: -
V: TRBV29-1
J: TRBJ2-1
size: -
CDR3: CSVGAYNEQFF
DNA: TGCAGCGTTGGGGCCTACAATGAGCAGTTCTTC

D: -
V: TRBV6-1
J: TRBJ2-2
size: many
CDR3: CASSRQSLNTGELFF
DNA: TGTGCCAGCAGTAGGCAGTCACTGAACACCGGGGAGCTGTTTTTT

D: -
V: TRBV7-2
J: TRBJ1-2
size: many
CDR3: CASSLAAAGANYGYTF
DNA: TGTGCCAGCAGCTTAGCGGCGGCAGGGGCTAACTATGGCTACACCTTC